The following is a TCR beta chain sequence with its context. What antigen it recognizes has not been identified. Base-call qualities are not available, and no considerably larger clone is one nucleotide away. The immunoSEQ Assay, a bias-controlled multiplex PCR, was used to amplify TCRbeta CDR3 regions from genomic DNA. Turning to the authors' computational methods: Within the assay, amplification of reference gene primers was used to estimate how many nucleated cells each sample contained. Sequence reads were collapsed and filtered to measure the absolute abundance of every unique TCRbeta CDR3 rearrangement. For each sample, productive Simpson clonality was calculated by taking the square root of Simpson's diversity index across productive rearrangements. Here the immuneACCESS table is served through TCRdb, limited to in-frame sequences with V and J called. Missing clones are a known gap in these copies; in checked studies unresolved V genes cover under half, and the rest lacks a known reason. D and trimming were read from the DNA, whereas the V and J calls and clone size are those reported in that table. In this sample the table shows approximately 180,000 clones, approximately 92% of which occur a single time. The ten largest clones capture approximately 2.1% of the sample.

The source of the sample is a study of blood T cell repertoires in COVID-19 (dated by TCRdb to between 2020 and 2021). Study-level background: Samples from collaborators originated in the United States, Italy and Spain and spanned both the acute and convalescent phases of COVID-19. The repertoires were released in a freely available public database intended as a resource for research on the immune response to SARS-CoV-2. The prospective study material was composed of cDNA or gDNA derived from T cells, B-cell-depleted T cells, or PBMCs. The dataset comprised deeply sampled blood TCRbeta repertoires from subjects exposed to, actively infected with, or recovered from COVID-19. The samples were drawn from the first 160 participants of the ongoing ImmuneRACE study and from 950 to 1,500 subjects provided by 6 global collaborators. Sample metadata almost always included a de-identified subject ID, COVID-19 status, age in years and sex. Where HLA class I and class II types were available, the types were taken from metadata supplied by the sample provider, not from assay-based typing.

In the prospective study, participants were about 18 to 95 years old, resided in fewer than 25 geographic areas of the United States, and were enrolled through a virtual design. In the prospective study, cohorts were assigned on the basis of participant-reported clinical history obtained from a screening survey and a study questionnaire. In the prospective study, mobile phlebotomists collected whole blood, serum and a nasopharyngeal or oropharyngeal swab from each participant. Over a roughly two-month period, participants in the prospective study had the option of providing additional blood draws and questionnaires. Prospective study blood samples were shipped either frozen or at room temperature before DNA extraction. What the research found in general, with its limitations: The quantity of clinical and demographic metadata differed by source and by participant and was supplied without curation.

According to the germline V gene, CDR1 reads SQVTM and CDR2 reads ANQGSEA. After removal of 5 bases from V and 3 bases from J, the junction retains 7 bases not matched to a gene. From its cysteine to its phenylalanine, the CDR3 spans 14 amino acids. This entry keeps only the CDR3 DNA: 42 bases, framed from base 1. The material sequenced was PBMCs or T cells enriched from blood (not recorded which). The V and J segments used are TRBV29-1 and TRBJ2-7, with 10 bases aligning to TRBD2. This TCR was recovered from a woman aged 40 to 50 with acute COVID-19. The CDR3 amino acid sequence is: CSVTVAGGNYEQYF. The DNA sequence is TGCAGCGTTACCGTAGCGGGGGGAAACTACGAGCAGTACTTC.